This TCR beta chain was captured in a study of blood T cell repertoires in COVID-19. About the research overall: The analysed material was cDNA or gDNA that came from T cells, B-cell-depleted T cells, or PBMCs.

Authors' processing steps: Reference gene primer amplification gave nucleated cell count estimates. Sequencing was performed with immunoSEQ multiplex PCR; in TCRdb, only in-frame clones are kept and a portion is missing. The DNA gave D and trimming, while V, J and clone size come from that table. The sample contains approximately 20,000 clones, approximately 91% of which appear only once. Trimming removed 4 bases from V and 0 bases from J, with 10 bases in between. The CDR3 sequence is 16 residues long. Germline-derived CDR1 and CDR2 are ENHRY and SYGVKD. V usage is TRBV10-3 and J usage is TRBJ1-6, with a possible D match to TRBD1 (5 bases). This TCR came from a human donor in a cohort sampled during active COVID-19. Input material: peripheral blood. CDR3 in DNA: TGTGCCATCAGTGGGGAGGGGAGCTCCTATAATTCACCCCTCCACTTT. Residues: CAISGEGSSYNSPLHF.